Each of the 25 T cell receptor beta chains below was sequenced from the same sample in a study of shared clonotypes between healthy human individuals. Generated by immunoSEQ multiplex PCR, the TCRdb table keeps only in-frame clones and is missing some. The data hold millions of clones, with about 94% observed a single time. CD45RO-negative, CCR7-positively selected cells formed the naive CD8 fraction, excluding terminally differentiated effector memory CD45RA+ cells. Material for sequencing was naive CD8+ T cells sorted from blood. The receptors here all came from a man between 18 and 35 years old in good health.

The chain carries TRBV9 and TRBJ2-3; 8 nucleotides agree with TRBD2. Unmatched junction bases numbered 9, after V lost 4 bases and J lost 5 bases. This CDR3 comprises 15 residues. CDR1 and CDR2 from the germline V gene are SGDLS and YYNGEE. The CDR3 loop reads CASSPRAGDEDTQYF. CDR3 in DNA: TGTGCCAGCAGCCCCCGAGCGGGAGATGAAGATACGCAGTATTTT. The entire variable domain, with the rest obtained from reference TRBV9 and TRBJ2-3, is as follows: DSGVTQTPKHLITATGQRVTLRCSPRSGDLSVYWYQQSLDQGLQFLIQYYNGEERAKGNILERFSAQQFPDLHSELNLSSLELGDSALYFCASSPRAGDEDTQYFGPGTRLTVL.

The genes are TRBV13 and TRBJ2-7; D unclear. CDR1 and CDR2 (germline): PRHDT, FYEKMQ (reference sequence). This CDR3 contains 15 residues. V lost 1 base, J lost 0 bases, and 10 bases lay in between. CDR3 sequence reads: CASSLVAESSYEQYF. The DNA of the CDR3 is TGTGCCAGCAGCTTAGTGGCGGAAAGCTCCTACGAGCAGTACTTC. The whole variable domain, remainder taken from reference TRBV13 and TRBJ2-7, is AAGVIQSPRHLIKEKRETATLKCYPIPRHDTVYWYQQGPGQDPQFLISFYEKMQSDKGSIPDRFSAQQFSDYHSELNMSSLELGDSALYFCASSLVAESSYEQYFGPGTRLTVT.

The rearrangement uses TRBV5-6 and TRBJ1-2, with D unclear. CDR1 and CDR2 (germline): SGHDT, YYEEEE. The CDR3 spans 14 residues. Trimming left V 0 bases short and J 5 bases short, with 11 bases between. Here the CDR3 DNA reads TGTGCCAGCAGCTTGGAACAGATGATGTATGGCTACACCTTC. This encodes CASSLEQMMYGYTF.

The genes are TRBV5-1 and TRBJ2-3, with D possibly matching TRBD2 (5 bases). This CDR3 is built from 12 residues. CDR1 is SGHRS, CDR2 YFSETQ, per germline. V lost 4 bases to trimming and J lost 4 bases, with 7 bases between them. CDR3 DNA sequence: TGCGCCAGCAGCCAGGAGGCAGATACGCAGTATTTT. Translating it yields CASSQEADTQYF.

The count of this clone is one. This sample includes further DNA sequences coding for the same CDR3. V gene TRBV7-9 combines with J gene TRBJ1-1; the D gene is possibly TRBD1 (5 bases). This CDR3 has 13 amino acids. Germline values: CDR1 SEHNR, CDR2 FQNEAQ (reference sequence). V was cut by 5 bases and J by 0 bases, with 7 bases left in between. The CDR3 loop is CASSPTVNTEAFF. The CDR3 DNA reads TGTGCCAGCAGCCCGACAGTGAACACTGAAGCTTTCTTT.

This clone came up once. The V and J genes are TRBV18 and TRBJ1-3, with 7 nucleotides matching TRBD1. In germline, CDR1 is KGHSH, CDR2 LQKENI. The V gene end was trimmed by 3 bases and the J gene end by 0 bases; junction bases not matched to a gene: 11. The CDR3 covers 18 residues. This CDR3 is CASSPYTQGVSSGNTIYF. CDR3 bases: TGTGCCAGCTCACCCTATACCCAGGGGGTTAGCTCTGGAAACACCATATATTTT.

Comment on this clone: One end of the junction is discordant with germline, which a read error may explain. V and J are TRBV6-5 and TRBJ1-2; 9 bases match TRBD1. This CDR3 has 16 amino acids. Germline V gene lookup returns CDR1 MNHEY and CDR2 SVGAGI. CDR3 coding DNA: TGTGCCAGCAGTAACTCTCAGAACGGACAGGGGAATGGCTACACCTTC. This sequence encodes CASSNSQNGQGNGYTF.

V gene TRBV5-4 combines with J gene TRBJ2-1, with D unclear. The germline gives CDR1 SGHNT, CDR2 YYREEE (reference sequence). This CDR3 has 12 amino acids. The ends were cut back, 0 bases at V and 8 bases at J, with 6 bases in the middle. CDR3 protein: CASSLAPHEQFF. CDR3 bases: TGTGCCAGCAGCTTGGCCCCGCATGAGCAGTTCTTC.

This chain joins TRBV9 and TRBJ2-5, with unresolved D. This CDR3 is 14 amino acids long. The germline V and J ends were trimmed by 6 bases and 1 base, with 13 bases remaining between them. From germline, CDR1 is SGDLS and CDR2 YYNGEE. CDR3 protein: CASNPSGSQETQYF. CDR3 DNA: TGTGCCAGCAACCCCTCCGGGTCCCAAGAGACCCAGTACTTC.

The chain uses TRBV7-9 and TRBJ2-2, with 9 positions matching TRBD2. J gave up 0 bases and V 8 bases, and 13 bases lay outside the gene matches. Germline lookup yields CDR1 SEHNR and CDR2 FQNEAQ (reference sequence). This CDR3 has 18 amino acids. The CDR3 protein is CASPPGVAGVANTGELFF. CDR3 nucleotide sequence: TGTGCCAGCCCCCCTGGGGTAGCGGGAGTCGCGAACACCGGGGAGCTGTTTTTT. The variable domain in full, with the rest retrieved from reference TRBV7-9 and TRBJ2-2, is DTGVSQNPRHKITKRGQNVTFRCDPISEHNRLYWYRQTLGQGPEFLTYFQNEAQLEKSRLLSDRFSAERPKGSFSTLEIQRTEQGDSAMYLCASPPGVAGVANTGELFFGEGSRLTVL.

This clone was seen only a few times. V is TRBV30 and J is TRBJ1-2; the D gene is possibly TRBD1 (5 bases). The germline V gene has CDR1 GTSNPN and CDR2 SVGIG (reference sequence). V was clipped by 4 bases and J by 6 bases, with 12 bases between them. The CDR3 runs 12 residues. DNA of the CDR3: TGTGCCTGGAATCAGGGAGATGATGGCTACACCTTC. It yields the protein CAWNQGDDGYTF.

CDR3 region: CASSPGPGANVLTF. CDR3 coding DNA: TGTGCCAGCAGCCCTGGACCTGGGGCCAACGTCCTGACTTTC. V and J are TRBV7-9 and TRBJ2-6; D not certain. CDR1 and CDR2 (germline): SEHNR, FQNEAQ (reference sequence). V shed 5 bases and J shed 2 bases, with 7 bases lying between them. The length of the CDR3 is 14 residues.

CDR3 loop: CASSQDPNQPQHF. The CDR3 DNA is TGCGCCAGCAGCCAAGACCCGAATCAGCCCCAGCATTTT. V is TRBV4-3 and J is TRBJ1-5; D unresolved. This CDR3 is built from 13 residues. Trimming pared 0 bases from V and 4 bases from J, leaving 4 bases between. Germline-derived CDR1 and CDR2 are LGHNA and YSLEER.

V gene TRBV25-1 combines with J gene TRBJ1-1, with D tentatively TRBD1 (6 bases). Germline values: CDR1 MGHDK, CDR2 SYGVNS. V was shortened by 3 bases and J by 4 bases, with 9 bases between the two germline ends. The CDR3 runs 13 residues. The CDR3 DNA follows: TGTGCCAGCAGTGACGGGGGGCCCACTGAAGCTTTCTTT. It translates to CASSDGGPTEAFF.

The rearrangement joins TRBV15 to TRBJ2-2, with 7 bases identical to TRBD1. CDR3 length: 18 amino acids. The germline gives CDR1 LNHNV, CDR2 YYDKDF (reference sequence). The V gene end was trimmed by 0 bases and the J gene end by 6 bases; junction bases not matched to a gene: 13. The CDR3 DNA reads as TGTGCCACCAGCAGAGATCATGGACAGGTTGAGGCCGCCGGGGAGCTGTTTTTT. Its translation: CATSRDHGQVEAAGELFF.

V and J are TRBV10-1 and TRBJ2-3, with D possibly being TRBD2 (6 bases). CDR3 length: 14 residues. V was trimmed by 5 bases and J by 4 bases, leaving 13 bases between them. CDR1 and CDR2 (germline): WNHNN, SYGVQD (reference sequence). Here the CDR3 reads CASSPGPSADTQYF. The CDR3 bases are TGCGCCAGCAGTCCGGGGCCTAGCGCAGATACGCAGTATTTT.

This chain uses TRBV21-1 with TRBJ1-2; TRBD1, the table's D call, was not compared with the DNA. TRBV21-1 is noted as a pseudogene. The CDR3 contains 13 residues. CDR3 coding DNA: TGTGCCAGCAGCAGCGGACACCACTATGGCTACACCTTC. As protein: CASSSGHHYGYTF.

The rearrangement joins TRBV5-8 to TRBJ1-6, with 7 bases aligning to TRBD1. This CDR3 comprises 16 residues. V dropped 2 bases and J dropped 9; count of bases not matched to a gene: 11. Germline CDR1 and CDR2: SGHTS and YDEGEE. CDR3 DNA: TGTGCCAGCAGCTTCGCCGGGACAGAGGGTATTTCACCCCTCCACTTT. Its translation is CASSFAGTEGISPLHF.

V usage is TRBV7-6 and J usage is TRBJ2-7; D possibly uses TRBD1 or TRBD2 (5 bases each). Germline assignment: CDR1 SGHVS and CDR2 FNYEAQ. This CDR3 is 14 amino acids long. Trimming left V 5 bases short and J 3 bases short, with 14 bases between. The CDR3 sequence: CASSVLEGDYEQYF. The DNA for the CDR3 is TGTGCCAGCAGCGTACTAGAAGGGGACTACGAGCAGTACTTC.

The chain joins TRBV30 to TRBJ2-7; weak D call: TRBD1 (7 bases). The V and J ends lost 4 bases and 6 bases respectively, with 10 bases between them. This CDR3 contains 11 residues. Germline CDR1 is GTSNPN and CDR2 is SVGIG (reference sequence). The CDR3 DNA follows: TGTGCCTGGACGCAGGGGGGCGAGCAGTACTTC. Its translation is CAWTQGGEQYF.

The chain combines TRBV4-1 with TRBJ2-3; 8 positions match TRBD1. CDR3 size: 15 residues. Per the germline V gene, CDR1 is MGHRA and CDR2 is YSYEKL. The J segment lost 6 bases and the V segment lost 2 bases, leaving 7 bases of the junction unmatched. CDR3 nucleotides: TGCGCCAGCAGCCAAATTGGACAGGGTACGGATACGCAGTATTTT. The encoded protein is CASSQIGQGTDTQYF.

The rearrangement uses TRBV18 and TRBJ2-1; 10 bases agree with TRBD2. From germline, CDR1 is KGHSH and CDR2 LQKENI. After removal of 2 bases from V and 2 bases from J, the junction contained 6 bases not matched to a gene. The CDR3 has 17 residues. The CDR3 region has the DNA TGTGCCAGCTCACCAGTGAGCGGGGGGGTCCCCTACAATGAGCAGTTCTTC. Its translation is CASSPVSGGVPYNEQFF.

On this clone itself: Other nucleotide sequences from this sample produce the same CDR3. The gene calls are TRBV27 and TRBJ2-7; D gene ambiguous. The CDR3 runs to 12 residues. The germline CDR1 and CDR2 sequences are MNHEY and SMNVEV (reference sequence). The V gene lost 4 bases and the J gene lost 0 bases, with 4 bases spanning the gap. The CDR3 coding sequence is TGTGCCAGCAGTTCCAGCTCCTACGAGCAGTACTTC. Translated: CASSSSSYEQYF.

This sequence joins TRBV6-5 and TRBJ1-6; 7 nucleotides line up with TRBD1. The CDR3 is 14 residues long. Germline trimming cut 4 bases from V and 8 bases from J; bases unmatched to any gene: 5. CDR1 MNHEY and CDR2 SVGAGI come from the germline V gene. The CDR3 DNA reads as TGTGCCAGCAGTTCGACAGGGACCCATTCACCCCTCCACTTT. Its translation is CASSSTGTHSPLHF.

This rearrangement joins TRBV28 to TRBJ1-5, with D unclear. From germline, CDR1 is MDHEN and CDR2 SYDVKM. The V and J ends lost 3 bases and 6 bases respectively, with 6 bases between them. CDR3 length: 12 amino acids. This chain's CDR3 is CASSLTSQPQHF. CDR3 DNA sequence: TGTGCCAGCAGTTTGACAAGTCAGCCCCAGCATTTT.